This is a list of T cell receptor beta chains from one sample in a study of blood T cell repertoires in COVID-19. Profiled with immunoSEQ multiplex PCR; TCRdb holds only in-frame clones, not every one. This sample carries about 250,000 clones, just over 85% of them seen once, and the ten largest clones take under 2%. The sequenced material came from PBMCs or T cells enriched from blood (not recorded which). These receptors were taken from a man in his forties who had recovered from COVID-19. CDR3s include the opening cysteine and the closing phenylalanine or tryptophan. The order of the fields is CDR3 DNA, CDR3 protein, clone size, D gene, V gene, J gene. The D gene is left open where the match is weak. Not all rows give a size; the values are once, few, many and, for expanded clones, a class.

TGCGCCAGCAGCTTGGCCGACACCGAGCAGTACTTC	CASSLADTEQYF	-	-	TRBV5-1	TRBJ2-7
TGTGCCTGGAGTCTAATAGCCTACGAGCAGTACTTC	CAWSLIAYEQYF	-	-	TRBV30	TRBJ2-7
TGTGCCAGCAGCTTATTCTCGGGAGAAGAGACCCAGTACTTC	CASSLFSGEETQYF	-	-	TRBV7-2	TRBJ2-5
TGTGCCAGCAGCTTAGTCCCGAACAGGGTCAATTCTGAAGCTTTCTTT	CASSLVPNRVNSEAFF	-	-	TRBV7-9	TRBJ1-1
TGCAGCGTTGAAGGCCGGGACAGAATTGAAGCTTTCTTT	CSVEGRDRIEAFF	-	TRBD1	TRBV29-1	TRBJ1-1
TGTGCCTACAGAGACCAGGGGCCCAACTATGGCTACACCTTC	CAYRDQGPNYGYTF	-	-	TRBV19	TRBJ1-2
TGTGCCAGCAGCTTAGGACTGAACACCGGGGAGCTGTTTTTT	CASSLGLNTGELFF	-	-	TRBV7-3	TRBJ2-2
TGTGCCAGCAGCTTCCAGACAGGGCCGCATGGCTACACCTTC	CASSFQTGPHGYTF	-	TRBD1	TRBV7-2	TRBJ1-2
TGTGCCAGCAGCGTAGGGGGGACAGGCTCCAACTATGGCTACACCTTC	CASSVGGTGSNYGYTF	-	TRBD1	TRBV9	TRBJ1-2
TGTGCCAGCAGTACCAGGCCAGTCTATGGCTACACCTTC	CASSTRPVYGYTF	-	-	TRBV28	TRBJ1-2
TGCAGTGCTAGCCGGGATACGCAGTATTTT	CSASRDTQYF	-	-	TRBV20-1	TRBJ2-3
TGCGCCAGCAGTTTATTTCGGGGTAACCCCTCCTCCTACGAGCAGTACTTC	CASSLFRGNPSSYEQYF	many	-	TRBV5-1	TRBJ2-7
TGTGCCAGCAGTGAGACAGGGAAGTTGGGTGAAGCTTTCTTT	CASSETGKLGEAFF	-	TRBD1	TRBV6-1	TRBJ1-1
TGTGCCAGCAGTCGACAGGGACAGGTTCGTGATACGCAGTATTTT	CASSRQGQVRDTQYF	once	TRBD1	TRBV7-9	TRBJ2-3
TGCGCCAGCAGCTTGCTTCAGGGGGGGAACACTGAAGCTTTCTTT	CASSLLQGGNTEAFF	-	TRBD1	TRBV5-1	TRBJ1-1
TGTGCCAGCAGCCCCCCGAGGGGGAGTGAGCAGTTCTTC	CASSPPRGSEQFF	-	-	TRBV4-2	TRBJ2-1
TGTGCCAGCAGCTTAATAGACACCTCGAACACTGAAGCTTTCTTT	CASSLIDTSNTEAFF	-	-	TRBV5-4	TRBJ1-1
TGTGCCAGCAGCTTAGTAGGACAGGGGGCTGGAAACACCATATATTTT	CASSLVGQGAGNTIYF	-	TRBD1	TRBV7-2	TRBJ1-3
TGTGCCAGCAGCCCCACTCCCTACGAGCAGTACTTC	CASSPTPYEQYF	-	-	TRBV3-1/TRBV3-2	TRBJ2-7
TGTGCCAGCACCCCCCCGGGGGGGGTCAGTAGGGCAACTAATGAAAAACTGTTTTTT	CASTPPGGVSRATNEKLFF	-	-	TRBV27	TRBJ1-4
TGTGCCAGCAGCCCGGACACTGAAGCTTTCTTT	CASSPDTEAFF	-	-	TRBV6-5	TRBJ1-1
TGCGCCAGCAGCCAACAACTAGCGGCCAGCTCCTACGAGCAGTACTTC	CASSQQLAASSYEQYF	once	TRBD2	TRBV4-3	TRBJ2-7
TGTGCCAGCAGCGTAGTAACAGCATATGAAGCTTTCTTT	CASSVVTAYEAFF	-	-	TRBV9	TRBJ1-1
TGTGCCTGGAGTGGGGACAGATATAACTATGGCTACACCTTC	CAWSGDRYNYGYTF	-	TRBD1	TRBV30	TRBJ1-2
TGTGCCTGGAGTTTCCTCGGGGAGGGAAACACTGAAGCTTTCTTT	CAWSFLGEGNTEAFF	-	-	TRBV30	TRBJ1-1
TGCGCCAGCAGTTCAGATCCGGGACTCCGCCCCTACGAGCAGTACTTC	CASSSDPGLRPYEQYF	-	-	TRBV5-1	TRBJ2-7
TGCAGTGCTCCATCTGGCTACACCTTC	CSAPSGYTF	-	-	TRBV20-1	TRBJ1-2
TGTGCCAGCAGTGGGGAGAACGAGCAGTACTTC	CASSGENEQYF	-	-	TRBV2	TRBJ2-7
TGTGCCAGCAGCTTAGCGGGGGGGCGCCTCAATGAGCAGTTCTTC	CASSLAGGRLNEQFF	-	TRBD2	TRBV6-2/TRBV6-3	TRBJ2-1
TGTGCCAGTAGTCCCCGGGACCGCGGGGGCTATGGCTACACCTTC	CASSPRDRGGYGYTF	-	-	TRBV19	TRBJ1-2
TGTGCCAGCAGCCCCCAAGGACAGGGGAGCTCCTACGAGCAGTACTTC	CASSPQGQGSSYEQYF	-	TRBD1	TRBV6-2/TRBV6-3	TRBJ2-7
TGTGCCAGCAGCTTAAGAGGGACTAGCGGGGCCGATGAGCAGTTCTTC	CASSLRGTSGADEQFF	-	TRBD2	TRBV7-2	TRBJ2-1
TGTGCCAGCAGTGAAGGTCTGCAGGCGAATCAGTTCTTC	CASSEGLQANQFF	once	-	TRBV6-1	TRBJ2-1
TGTGCCAGCACCACGGGGATAAACTATGGCTACACCTTC	CASTTGINYGYTF	-	-	TRBV28	TRBJ1-2
TGTGCCAGCTTCCCCCTTCTAGCGGGGGGAACAGATACGCAGTATTTT	CASFPLLAGGTDTQYF	-	TRBD2	TRBV18	TRBJ2-3
TGCAGCGGGGGACTAGCAGGCTACAATGAGCAGTTCTTC	CSGGLAGYNEQFF	-	TRBD2	TRBV29-1	TRBJ2-1
TGTGCCTGGAGTGGCCAGGCCGACACTGAAGCTTTCTTT	CAWSGQADTEAFF	-	-	TRBV30	TRBJ1-1
TGTGCCAGCAGCGCACCGACCGAGGACGGGACAGCTAGTCGTTGTGAAAAACTGTTTTTT	CASSAPTEDGTASRCEKLFF	-	-	TRBV21-1	TRBJ1-4
TGTGCCAGCGTCCGGGCAGAGGGAGAGACCCAGTACTTC	CASVRAEGETQYF	-	-	TRBV2	TRBJ2-5
TGCGCCAGCAGCTTGGGAAGACTAGCGGGAGTTTACGAGCAGTACTTC	CASSLGRLAGVYEQYF	-	TRBD2	TRBV5-1	TRBJ2-7
TGTGCCAGCAGCGCACATGACAGGACTTACCAAGAGACCCAGTACTTC	CASSAHDRTYQETQYF	-	-	TRBV7-9	TRBJ2-5
TGTGCCACCAGCAGAGCCCCAGGGGGGCGGAACACTGAAGCTTTCTTT	CATSRAPGGRNTEAFF	-	TRBD1	TRBV15	TRBJ1-1
TGTGCCAGCAGCAACGTCCGGGCACTAGCGCTGGGCGAGCAGTACTTC	CASSNVRALALGEQYF	-	TRBD2	TRBV7-8	TRBJ2-7
TGCGCCAGCAGCCAGGCATGGACACTGGCCTCTGAAGCTTTCTTT	CASSQAWTLASEAFF	-	-	TRBV4-3	TRBJ1-1
TGTGCCTGGAGTTCCCCCCAGGGGTCCTATAATTCACCCCTCCACTTT	CAWSSPQGSYNSPLHF	-	-	TRBV30	TRBJ1-6
TGTGCCAGTAGTATGTCGTCCACAGCCGGGGAGCTGTTTTTT	CASSMSSTAGELFF	-	-	TRBV19	TRBJ2-2
TGTGCCAGCAGGGCGCTGGGCACCCACGAGCAGTACTTC	CASRALGTHEQYF	many	-	TRBV6-5	TRBJ2-7
TGTGCCAGCAGCTCCCTCCGGGGGAACACTGAAGCTTTCTTT	CASSSLRGNTEAFF	-	-	TRBV5-4	TRBJ1-1
TGTGCCAGTAGTATCATGCAGGAGAACACTGAAGCTTTCTTT	CASSIMQENTEAFF	few	-	TRBV19	TRBJ1-1
TGCGCCAGCCCCCCCCATGACAGGGGTGTGAGCGAGCAGTACTTC	CASPPHDRGVSEQYF	-	TRBD1	TRBV10-1	TRBJ2-7